Listed below are T cell receptor beta chains from one sample, sequenced in a study of T cells in localized non-small cell lung cancer. Sequencing used immunoSEQ multiplex PCR; TCRdb keeps in-frame clones, though not all of them. Among 15,000 to 25,000 clones listed, 75% to 95% were seen once. The source was peripheral blood, collected before any cancer treatment. All receptors derive from a male donor older than 55 with stage I squamous cell lung carcinoma. The CDR3 runs from the conserved cysteine through the conserved F or W. Each record gives: J gene, clone size, D gene, V gene, CDR3 DNA, CDR3 protein. D genes are given only for firm matches. Size values are once, few and many counts, or a class for expanded clones, and some rows have none.

J gene: TRBJ2-1; clone size: NA; D gene: NA; V gene: TRBV18; CDR3 DNA: TGTGCCAGCTCACCCTACAATGAGCAGTTCTTC; CDR3 protein: CASSPYNEQFF
J gene: TRBJ1-1; clone size: NA; D gene: NA; V gene: TRBV6-5; CDR3 DNA: TGTGCCACCCAACAGGGATACCTGAACACTGAAGCTTTCTTT; CDR3 protein: CATQQGYLNTEAFF
J gene: TRBJ2-1; clone size: NA; D gene: NA; V gene: TRBV28; CDR3 DNA: TGTGCCAGCAGTTCTAGCGCGAAGGTGGGCAATGAGCAGTTCTTC; CDR3 protein: CASSSSAKVGNEQFF
J gene: TRBJ2-5; clone size: NA; D gene: NA; V gene: TRBV2; CDR3 DNA: TGTGCCAGAGCTCGGGCAGGGCCAGCCCAAGAGACCCAGTACTTC; CDR3 protein: CARARAGPAQETQYF
J gene: TRBJ2-1; clone size: NA; D gene: TRBD1; V gene: TRBV18; CDR3 DNA: TGTGCCAGCTCACCACGGACAGGGATCTACAATGAGCAGTTCTTC; CDR3 protein: CASSPRTGIYNEQFF
J gene: TRBJ1-5; clone size: NA; D gene: NA; V gene: TRBV28; CDR3 DNA: TGTGCCAGCAGTTTCGAGAGAAAGGGAACGGGCAATCAGCCCCAGCATTTT; CDR3 protein: CASSFERKGTGNQPQHF
J gene: TRBJ1-5; clone size: NA; D gene: NA; V gene: TRBV19; CDR3 DNA: TGTGCCAGTAGGCCCAACGGTGGTCAGCCCCAGCATTTT; CDR3 protein: CASRPNGGQPQHF
J gene: TRBJ1-1; clone size: NA; D gene: NA; V gene: TRBV30; CDR3 DNA: TGTGCCTGGAGTAAGATGGGGACTGAAGCTTTCTTT; CDR3 protein: CAWSKMGTEAFF
J gene: TRBJ2-7; clone size: once; D gene: TRBD2; V gene: TRBV30; CDR3 DNA: TGTGCCTGGAGTCAGGGACTAGCGGGGCCTGACGAGCAGTACTTC; CDR3 protein: CAWSQGLAGPDEQYF
J gene: TRBJ2-1; clone size: NA; D gene: NA; V gene: TRBV5-1; CDR3 DNA: TGCGCCAGCAGCTTGGGACAACCTTACAATGAGCAGTTCTTC; CDR3 protein: CASSLGQPYNEQFF
J gene: TRBJ2-1; clone size: once; D gene: NA; V gene: TRBV7-3; CDR3 DNA: TGTGCCAGCAGCTTGGGGTCTGAGCAGTTCTTC; CDR3 protein: CASSLGSEQFF
J gene: TRBJ2-2; clone size: NA; D gene: NA; V gene: TRBV18; CDR3 DNA: TGTGCCAGCTCACCACTGGGACAGCGGGACACCGGGGAGCTGTTTTTT; CDR3 protein: CASSPLGQRDTGELFF
J gene: TRBJ1-2; clone size: NA; D gene: NA; V gene: TRBV10-3; CDR3 DNA: TGTGCCATCAGTGAGTCGACCGGGGACTATGGCTACACCTTC; CDR3 protein: CAISESTGDYGYTF
J gene: TRBJ1-4; clone size: NA; D gene: NA; V gene: TRBV5-1; CDR3 DNA: TGCGCCAGCAGCTCGAGGGGGGGAGGTGAAAAACTGTTTTTT; CDR3 protein: CASSSRGGGEKLFF
J gene: TRBJ2-5; clone size: few; D gene: NA; V gene: TRBV5-1; CDR3 DNA: TGCGCCAGCAGCTCAGGGGCCCTCTGGGGGATAGAAGAGACCCAGTACTTC; CDR3 protein: CASSSGALWGIEETQYF
J gene: TRBJ1-4; clone size: NA; D gene: NA; V gene: TRBV30; CDR3 DNA: TGTGCCTGTCCCAGGGGAGGAGGTGAAAAACTGTTTTTT; CDR3 protein: CACPRGGGEKLFF
J gene: TRBJ1-6; clone size: NA; D gene: TRBD1; V gene: TRBV28; CDR3 DNA: TGTGCCAGCAGTTTTTCAGGGGGCGCAAATTCACCCCTCCACTTT; CDR3 protein: CASSFSGGANSPLHF
J gene: TRBJ2-3; clone size: NA; D gene: TRBD2; V gene: TRBV5-6; CDR3 DNA: TGTGCCAGCAGCCTGGGACTAGCGGGAGCAGATACGCAGTATTTT; CDR3 protein: CASSLGLAGADTQYF
J gene: TRBJ2-7; clone size: once; D gene: NA; V gene: TRBV9; CDR3 DNA: TGTGCCAGCAGCGTAAACCCGGGACGGTCGGGCGAGCAGTACTTC; CDR3 protein: CASSVNPGRSGEQYF
J gene: TRBJ2-4; clone size: NA; D gene: NA; V gene: TRBV9; CDR3 DNA: TGTGCCAGCAGCTCATATCCTGCAAACATTCAGTACTTC; CDR3 protein: CASSSYPANIQYF
J gene: TRBJ2-3; clone size: NA; D gene: NA; V gene: TRBV19; CDR3 DNA: TGTGCCAGTAGTCTGGGGTTGGGACAAGATACGCAGTATTTT; CDR3 protein: CASSLGLGQDTQYF
J gene: TRBJ1-3; clone size: NA; D gene: NA; V gene: TRBV30; CDR3 DNA: TGTGCCTGGAGCGGTGGGGGGCTCCAAAACACCATATATTTT; CDR3 protein: CAWSGGGLQNTIYF
J gene: TRBJ2-5; clone size: NA; D gene: NA; V gene: TRBV7-2; CDR3 DNA: TGTGCCAGCAGCTTAATGGGCAGGGAAGAGACCCAGTACTTC; CDR3 protein: CASSLMGREETQYF
J gene: TRBJ1-1; clone size: NA; D gene: NA; V gene: TRBV4-1; CDR3 DNA: TGCGCCAGCAGCCCGGAACCGATGGACACTGAAGCTTTCTTT; CDR3 protein: CASSPEPMDTEAFF
J gene: TRBJ1-2; clone size: NA; D gene: TRBD1; V gene: TRBV5-1; CDR3 DNA: TGCGCCAGCAGCTTGGACAGGGGGAGCTATGGCTACACCTTC; CDR3 protein: CASSLDRGSYGYTF
J gene: TRBJ1-3; clone size: NA; D gene: NA; V gene: TRBV7-8; CDR3 DNA: TGTGCCAGCAGCCACTTGGGACCGAGATCTGGAAACACCATATATTTT; CDR3 protein: CASSHLGPRSGNTIYF
J gene: TRBJ1-1; clone size: NA; D gene: NA; V gene: TRBV6-4; CDR3 DNA: TGTGCCAGCAGTTCAGGGATGAACACTGAAGCTTTCTTT; CDR3 protein: CASSSGMNTEAFF
J gene: TRBJ2-7; clone size: NA; D gene: TRBD2; V gene: TRBV19; CDR3 DNA: TGTGCCAGTAGCCCGGGAGGAGCGGGCTACTACGAGCAGTACTTC; CDR3 protein: CASSPGGAGYYEQYF
J gene: TRBJ2-3; clone size: NA; D gene: TRBD1; V gene: TRBV19; CDR3 DNA: TGTGCCAGTACCCAGGGGGCGGGAGATACGCAGTATTTT; CDR3 protein: CASTQGAGDTQYF
J gene: TRBJ1-5; clone size: NA; D gene: NA; V gene: TRBV28; CDR3 DNA: TGTGCCAGCAGTTTACGTTTTATGACCTTCTATAGCAATCAGCCCCAGCATTTT; CDR3 protein: CASSLRFMTFYSNQPQHF
J gene: TRBJ2-3; clone size: NA; D gene: NA; V gene: TRBV7-2; CDR3 DNA: TGTGCCAGCAGCTGGATAGGGGATACGCAGTATTTT; CDR3 protein: CASSWIGDTQYF
J gene: TRBJ2-7; clone size: NA; D gene: NA; V gene: TRBV11-1; CDR3 DNA: TGTGCCAGCAGCTTAGGTCTAATAGGGGAGCAGTACTTC; CDR3 protein: CASSLGLIGEQYF
J gene: TRBJ1-4; clone size: NA; D gene: NA; V gene: TRBV29-1; CDR3 DNA: TGCAGCGTTGGGCGGCGGACCGAGCCAGGAGAAAAACTGTTTTTT; CDR3 protein: CSVGRRTEPGEKLFF